Listed here are 10 T cell receptor beta chains from one sample, sequenced in a study of cytomegalovirus exposure and HLA in healthy donors. A multiplex PCR was run with 60 Vbeta primers and 13 Jbeta primers. Clones were sequenced by immunoSEQ multiplex PCR, and TCRdb holds only the in-frame ones, with some missing. Of 150,000 to 200,000 clones listed, approximately 11% are singletons. The sequenced sample consisted of PBMCs. The receptors here all came from a man aged 50 to 59 in good health and CMV-seropositive.

This sequence joins TRBV11-2 and TRBJ1-3, with 7 bases aligning to TRBD1. J lost 3 bases, V lost 2 bases, and 10 bases had no gene match. The CDR3 loop spans 17 amino acids. Germline V gives CDR1 SGHAT, CDR2 FQNNGV. The CDR3 loop is CASSLKMIGGFGNTIYF. CDR3 nucleotide sequence: TGTGCCAGCAGCTTAAAAATGATAGGGGGCTTTGGAAACACCATATATTTT.

The chain links TRBV29-1 to TRBJ2-2, with 7 bases matching TRBD2. This CDR3 contains 14 residues. Germline V gene data show CDR1 as SQVTM and CDR2 as ANQGSEA. The CDR3: CSVSLAAVTGELFF. The CDR3 DNA sequence: TGCAGTGTGTCTCTAGCGGCCGTAACCGGGGAGCTGTTTTTT.

This clone has just a few counts. The V gene is TRBV29-1, the J gene TRBJ1-2, with 10 bases identical to TRBD1. There are 14 residues in the CDR3. From germline, CDR1 is SQVTM and CDR2 ANQGSEA. Trimming at V came to 4 bases and at J to 8 bases, leaving 10 bases not matched to a gene. This chain's CDR3 is CSVANDRGQQGYTF. The CDR3 coding sequence is TGCAGCGTTGCTAATGACAGGGGGCAACAGGGCTACACCTTC.

The chain carries TRBV7-2 and TRBJ1-6; D may be TRBD1 (5 bases). V lost 1 base and J lost 6, with 10 bases in between. Germline loops: CDR1 SGHTA, CDR2 FQGNSA. The CDR3 sequence is 15 residues long. CDR3 protein: CASSLGGAGNSPLHF. The CDR3 DNA reads TGTGCCAGCAGCTTAGGGGGCGCCGGTAATTCACCCCTCCACTTT. The entire variable domain, with the rest obtained from reference TRBV7-2 and TRBJ1-6, is as follows: GAGVSQSPSNKVTEKGKDVELRCDPISGHTALYWYRQSLGQGLEFLIYFQGNSAPDKSGLPSDRFSAERTGGSVSTLTIQRTQQEDSAVYLCASSLGGAGNSPLHFGNGTRLTVT.

The rearrangement links TRBV28 to TRBJ1-5; no clear D. Germline CDR1 is MDHEN and CDR2 is SYDVKM. The CDR3 is 11 residues long. The ends were cut back, 4 bases at V and 6 bases at J, with 4 bases in the middle. The CDR3 DNA follows: TGTGCCAGCAGTTACGGTCAGCCCCAGCATTTT. Translated, it gives CASSYGQPQHF.

The V call is TRBV7-8, the J call TRBJ2-4; D unresolved. The V gene's germline CDR1 is SGHVS and CDR2 FQNEAQ. The CDR3 runs to 11 residues. Between the trimmed V and J ends, which lost 4 bases and 8 bases, there was a span of 6 bases. The CDR3 loop is CASSYRDIQYF. The CDR3 DNA reads as TGTGCCAGCAGCTATCGTGACATTCAGTACTTC. The full variable domain, rest sourced from reference TRBV7-8 and TRBJ2-4, is GAGVSQSPRYKVAKRGQDVALRCDPISGHVSLFWYQQALGQGPEFLTYFQNEAQLDKSGLPSDRFFAERPEGSVSTLKIQRTQQEDSAVYLCASSYRDIQYFGAGTRLSVL.

This chain connects TRBV21-1 to TRBJ1-2; the DNA was not compared with TRBD1, the D call given in the table. TRBV21-1 is assigned pseudogene status. The CDR3 has 14 amino acids. The CDR3 bases are TGTGCCAGCAGCCCCCAGGGCCACCTCTATGGCTACACCTTC. Its translation is CASSPQGHLYGYTF.

Worth noting for this clone: The same CDR3 can be traced to other DNA sequences in this sample. V and J are TRBV7-8 and TRBJ2-1, with 7 bases aligning to TRBD1. V dropped 0 bases and J dropped 1; count of bases not matched to a gene: 12. The CDR3 length is 19 residues. Germline-derived CDR1 and CDR2 are SGHVS and FQNEAQ. The CDR3 loop is CASSLASGDSRPSYNEQFF. The CDR3, as DNA: TGTGCCAGCAGCTTAGCCTCCGGGGACAGCCGTCCTTCCTACAATGAGCAGTTCTTC.

This CDR3 is CASSRTGDNQPQHF. CDR3 coding DNA: TGCGCCAGCAGCCGGACAGGGGATAATCAGCCCCAGCATTTT. The chain couples TRBV5-1 to TRBJ1-5, with TRBD1 identical over 9 bases. V was pared by 4 bases and J by 4 bases, with 3 bases of the junction left unmatched. This CDR3 comprises 14 residues. The germline CDR1 and CDR2 sequences are SGHRS and YFSETQ.

This clone was counted between two and nine times. The CDR3 region has the DNA TGTGCCAGCAGTGAGGGGGGGACAGGGTTCTCCTACGAGCAGTACGTC. Translating it yields CASSEGGTGFSYEQYV. This chain connects TRBV2 to TRBJ2-7, with 9 bases fitting TRBD1. The CDR3 is made up of 16 amino acids. Germline trimming cut 3 bases from V and 0 bases from J; bases unmatched to any gene: 6. CDR1 is SNHLY, CDR2 FYNNEI, per germline.